Listed below are T cell receptor beta chains from one sample, sequenced in a study of cytomegalovirus exposure and HLA in healthy donors. Sequencing was performed with immunoSEQ multiplex PCR; in TCRdb, only in-frame clones are kept and a portion is missing. Of roughly 120,000 clones in the sample, 80% to 90% are singletons; the top ten hold about 4.3%. The sample consisted of PBMCs. These TCRs come from a man between 18 and 29 years old in good health and CMV-seropositive. Both conserved end residues are part of each CDR3. The order of the fields is clone size, J gene, V gene, CDR3 protein. The size of a clone is reported for some rows only, either as once, few or many, or as a class for expanded clones.

-,TRBJ2-5,TRBV7-6,CASSPRYRADQETQYF
few,TRBJ1-5,TRBV5-1,CASSLQGDQPQHF
-,TRBJ1-3,TRBV19,CASSITMGQFRSGNTIYF
-,TRBJ1-3,TRBV7-9,CASRPTGQRGNTIYF
-,TRBJ2-1,TRBV27,CASSLRGGEQFF
-,TRBJ2-7,TRBV7-2,CASSTRTGRLYEQYF
-,TRBJ2-5,TRBV6-6,CASSQRRETQYF
-,TRBJ1-1,TRBV6-5,CATRSGEADEAFF
-,TRBJ1-3,TRBV11-2,CASTWGGAPGNTIYF
-,TRBJ2-2,TRBV27,CASSRSRGSGELFF
once,TRBJ2-3,TRBV6-4,CASSTGQGGTDTQYF
once,TRBJ2-7,TRBV5-1,CASSLAAEGSYEQYF
once,TRBJ2-2,TRBV4-2,CASSPTKTNTGELFF
-,TRBJ2-7,TRBV7-2,CASSLEGGRGLREQYF
-,TRBJ2-3,TRBV6-1,CASSSGTSTDTQYF
-,TRBJ2-7,TRBV12-5,CASGFAYEQYF